In this sample, the clone carrying this T cell receptor (beta chain) turned up once. Its antigen is currently unknown. TCRdb's copy holds only in-frame clones and misses some; the assay was immunoSEQ multiplex PCR. Here the sample spans about 19,000 clones, around 80% being singletons. The source of the sample is a study of OX40 agonist ivuxolimab in advanced cancers. There are 15 residues in the CDR3. V trimming: 3 bases; J trimming: 3 bases; junction bases outside the gene matches: 8. CDR1 is MNHEY and CDR2 is SMNVEV in the germline V gene (reference sequence). Notes on the study in general: Antigen specificity was not determined for the expanded peripheral T cells. At 0.1 to 3.0 mg/kg, clonal expansion of CD4+ and CD8+ blood T cells had occurred by week 6.

The clonotype originates from an adult with an advanced solid tumor such as melanoma, head and neck, liver or kidney cancer. This rearrangement joins TRBV27 to TRBJ2-7; TRBD1 matches at 7 bases. The sample here was CD4+ or CD8+ T cells sorted from blood, taken in a trial of the OX40 agonist ivuxolimab. The CDR3 reads CASSFSGQSYYEQYF. The CDR3 nucleotides read TGTGCCAGCAGTTTCTCGGGACAGAGTTACTACGAGCAGTACTTC.